The clone carrying this T cell receptor beta chain has at least ten counts. Time point described: newly diagnosed GD, antithyroid drugs for less than 3 months. The TCR library used RNA extracted from PBMCs. Patients came through an endocrinology department, and that department was in Xi'an, China. The V gene's germline CDR1 is SNHLY and CDR2 FYNNEI. Trimming took 7 bases from V and 2 from J, leaving 8 bases between them. There are 12 residues in the CDR3. HTBI primers from iRepertoire and Arm-PCR of CDR3 regions yielded the TCR beta libraries. TCRdb re-called the multiplex PCR reads with MiXCR, one entry per CDR3 protein. Among fewer than 550,000 distinct CDR3 sequences listed, about 15% were seen once. These data are taken from a study of regulatory T cells in long-lasting Graves disease. The same sample was also used in a study of T cells in Graves' hyperthyroidism and ophthalmopathy. From that second work: An initial round of RT-PCR targeting the TCR CDR3 relied on the HTBI primer set.

This chain uses TRBV2 with TRBJ2-5, with D perhaps assigned TRBD1 or TRBD2 (5 bases each). The sequence came from a woman younger than 35 with Graves disease. The sequencing used peripheral blood mononuclear cells (PBMCs), collected at new diagnosis, from a patient treated with antithyroid drugs. The CDR3 nucleotides read TGTGCCAGCAATTGGGGGCAAGAGACCCAGTACTTC. Encoded protein: CASNWGQETQYF.